Here is one T cell receptor (beta chain) with its context. The target antigen is unknown. Donors gave around 2.5 ml of blood apiece. Investigators pulled total RNA out of whole blood and did not sort T cells. The data were taken from a study of monozygotic twins with inflammatory bowel disease. Study-wide results and limits: People with IBD had fewer clonotypes in common with others than healthy twins did, especially with disease activity.

Germline CDR1 reads MNHEY; CDR2 reads SVGEGT. The CDR3 runs to 12 residues. The UMIs carried a 6-nucleotide sample barcode, and they were added by template switching. TCRdb re-called the 5' RACE reads, yielding one record per CDR3 amino acid sequence without DNA. This sample contains around 220,000 distinct CDR3 sequences. The rearrangement joins TRBV6-2 or TRBV6-3 to TRBJ2-7; TCRdb picks TRBD1, but there is no DNA to check that call. The material sequenced was blood. This TCR derives from a human donor with ulcerative colitis or Crohn's disease, or a healthy co-twin of an affected twin (not recorded which). The CDR3 region is CATGQGTYEQYF.